Sequencing of this TCR beta chain was carried out in a study of cytomegalovirus exposure and HLA in healthy donors (dated by TCRdb to about 2017). Regarding the study in general: In an earlier analysis of 587 of the donors, approximately 260 Gb of sequence data and some 120 million unique TCR beta sequences from about 180 million T cells were reported. The aim of the study was to test whether cataloging public T cell receptors could identify signatures of past pathogen exposure. In a later genetic analysis, genome-wide SNP genotypes for about three fifths of the roughly 670 donors were used, and that subset was treated as a discovery cohort. Approximately 330 gigabases of sequencing data and around 85 million unique TCR sequences made up an early release that covered nearly 650 HLA-typed donors. Typing coverage differed by locus: A, B, C, DRB1 and DQB1 were typed in about 629-640 donors, DQA1 in about 500, DPA1 in 600 to 610, and DPB1 in around 490. Donor age, sex, ethnicity and CMV serostatus were compiled together with the repertoire data. A later analysis re-analyzed previously published TCR beta repertoires from 660 or so donors and added high-resolution HLA genotyping to study TCR occurrence patterns. Four to six DR-DQ haplotypes were handled as single units for association and clustering, since linkage in the cohort was strong. Across 300 to 400 genotyped donors of the cohort, an average of roughly 200,000 unique TCR beta nucleotide sequences per donor were sequenced, and about a sixth of those sequences were non-productive. Both class I and class II loci were covered by HLA typing, at four-digit resolution. The study combined high-throughput TCR immunosequencing, statistical association of individual TCRs with disease status, and machine learning to predict cytomegalovirus infection status. Using immunosequencing, the study profiled T cell repertoires from fewer than 850 subjects and related those repertoires to cytomegalovirus serostatus. In an earlier analysis of 550 to 700 of the donors, high-throughput TCR beta sequencing was used to judge whether each TCR beta V gene segment behaved as functional or pseudogenic. Along with the approximately 700-subject first cohort, a separate validation cohort of roughly 110 different subjects was used. Among the roughly 430 genotyped donors, approximately 77% belonged to the genetic ancestry cluster associated with self-reported Caucasian donors. All discovery cohort repertoires had been generated using a single sequencing platform. Rather than using new phenotypic data, the later analysis identified candidate immune exposures from TCR beta sequences and from how often those sequences occurred across donors. The full study reports these points: Compared with the 666-donor mean, donors in an Asian-associated ancestry cluster had fewer N-insertions in productive TCRs, according to a later genetic analysis. Immune exposure information for the cohort was limited to CMV serostatus. A later analysis associated 16,951 TCR beta sequences with specific HLA alleles at a false discovery rate of 0.05. According to a later analysis, parvovirus B19, influenza, CMV and Epstein-Barr virus appeared linked to several top co-occurrence clusters. In a later analysis, most CMV-associated TCR beta chains were found to appear HLA-restricted, with HLA associations seemingly driven largely by CMV exposure. Broadly in line with IMGT annotations, most TCR beta V segments showed up in productive rearrangements about 87% or about 30% of the time in an earlier analysis of approximately 600 of the donors. Because counts were too low, some 17 rarely observed V segments, including chromosome 9 orphons, were left out of the earlier analysis of a few hundred of the donors. A few of the identified cytomegalovirus-associated TCR beta chains were confirmed in vitro to be specific for cytomegalovirus antigens. Assigning TCR associations to individual alleles was difficult when HLA alleles, especially DR and DQ, strongly co-occurred. While some public TCRs were present in many individuals, most TCR sequences turned up only very rarely across donors. The classifier was reported to diagnose cytomegalovirus status with high specificity and sensitivity in both the original cohort and the validation cohort. It was suggested by the authors that the approach could potentially be generalized to other disease states and immunological phenotypes. Sequencing depth was assumed to be roughly uniform across donors in the presence/absence analyses, though that assumption may not hold. In a later analysis, HLA-associated TCR beta chains showed more clonal expansion and lower generation probabilities than non-associated chains that were equally common. Because HLA typing was missing for some donors at each locus, association tests included only the typed subset. Only TCR beta chains were sequenced in this cohort, and the absence of alpha or paired-chain data limited detectable features. The 87-base-pair reads could not distinguish some IMGT-functional V segments, including TRBV6-2 and TRBV6-3, so those segments were excluded. Correlated functional status among segregating V segments might reflect linkage disequilibrium, but an unknown experimental factor could not be ruled out. A further reported finding was that TCR beta sequences accurately predicted the HLA-A and HLA-B alleles for most subjects in the first cohort. A group of highly shared sequence variants was considered likely to be a technical artifact of the sequencing pipeline. V-gene and J-gene trimming of TCR beta chains was associated with a missense DCLRE1C variant in a later genetic analysis, and the association was replicated in an independent cohort. The study listed 164 TCR beta chains as associated with cytomegalovirus. In a later analysis, TCR association rates were found to vary across HLA loci, with the most associated TCRs seen for DRB1 alleles and the fewest for HLA-C alleles.

The cohort comprised 670 or so healthy bone marrow donors. Cohort members were all nominally healthy when sampled, although unrecorded immune exposures were likely present. The donor was CMV seronegative and belonged to the group of 352 seronegative cohort members. A peripheral blood sample was provided by each donor, and peripheral blood mononuclear cells were used for TCR beta sequencing. The Qiagen DNeasy Blood Extraction Kit was used to extract genomic DNA from the blood cell samples. The library was built by means of the immunoSEQ multiplex PCR assay. A mixture of 60 forward primers for TCR Vbeta segments and 13 reverse primers for TCR Jbeta segments was used in the multiplex PCR. The CDR3 region of rearranged TCR beta genes was amplified from genomic DNA by a multiplex PCR assay. The amplified TCR beta libraries were sequenced on the Illumina HiSeq System as 87-base-pair reads. Processing in the source paper ran as follows. A later analysis counted approximately 84 million unique TCR beta chains across the 666 repertoires, and around 9.9 million of these chains were shared by at least two donors. Raw reads were error-corrected and collapsed into unique sequences with a nearest-neighbor algorithm that merged closely related sequences to remove PCR and sequencing errors. CDR3 sequences were aligned to IMGT reference sequences to assign V, D and J gene segments. Each retained sequence needed at least a six-nucleotide match to both a V gene segment and a J gene segment. A rearrangement counted as productive if the CDR3 had no stop codons and remained in frame with V and J, and every other rearrangement counted as non-productive. CDR3 was defined according to IMGT convention as the region running from the second conserved V-encoded cysteine to the conserved J-encoded phenylalanine. The earlier analysis of a few hundred of the donors excluded sequences that lacked an unambiguous match to a single V gene segment. In an earlier analysis of approximately 590 of the donors, a V segment was called functional when productive rearrangements were above 56.7%, and segregating when the standard deviation between donors exceeded 5%. A statistical classification framework was built to diagnose cytomegalovirus status from the catalog of TCR beta chain sequences. In a later analysis, V and J genes were assigned by comparing TCR nucleotide sequences against IMGT/GENE-DB human TR gene sequences. In a later analysis, CDR3 sequences and most-parsimonious VDJ recombination scenarios were assigned using the TCRdist pipeline. In a later analysis, every TCR beta chain was defined by the combination of its CDR3 amino acid sequence and its V-gene family, and reads without a unique V-gene family were dropped. In a later analysis, 550 to 650 highly shared, low-generation-probability nucleotide sequences were removed to address suspected cross-contamination and a sequencing artifact. For each public chain, a later analysis derived a clonal expansion index from normalized ranks of inferred template counts within each repertoire. Generation probabilities in a later analysis came from a VDJ recombination model fitted to out-of-frame rearrangements, and those results were checked against IGoR. A later analysis scored TCR-TCR, TCR-HLA and TCR-CMV co-occurrence with hypergeometric tests, applying a repertoire-size bias correction to TCR pairs. To estimate false discovery rates, a later analysis permuted the HLA or CMV assignments 20 times. A later analysis grouped co-occurring TCRs with DBSCAN, adding TCRdist sequence similarity when clustering within HLA-allele-positive subsets. Repertoires with fewer than 30,000 or more than 120,000 public chains, plus five repertoires with anomalous nucleotide sharing, were excluded from co-occurrence clustering. Not all clones reach the TCRdb copy of this immuneACCESS table, which keeps in-frame sequences only. Checked studies attribute under half of the gap to unresolved V genes and leave the rest unexplained. V and J calls plus clone size are reproduced from that table; the DNA served to infer D and trimming. Here the sample has 110,000 to 150,000 clones; roughly 77% occur a single time. The ten largest account for nearly 4% of the sample.

For CDR1 and CDR2, the germline V gene (reference sequence) lists LNHDA and SQIVND. Germline trimming amounts to 9 bases on V and 0 bases on J, with 4 as the count of junction bases outside the gene matches. From its cysteine to its phenylalanine, the CDR3 spans 13 amino acids. This entry keeps only the CDR3 DNA: 39 bases, framed from base 1. For this clone: Its antigen specificity is not known. Per-nucleotide qualities are absent, and no much larger clonotype sits a single base away.

The receptor was derived from a male donor in good health and CMV-seronegative. The rearrangement combines TRBV19 with TRBJ1-1; 7 of the junction bases match TRBD1. Input material: PBMCs. This receptor has the CDR3 CASHRGLNTEAFF. The bases read TGTGCCAGCCACAGGGGCCTGAACACTGAAGCTTTCTTT.